This T cell receptor (beta chain) was identified in a study of siplizumab effects on memory and regulatory T cells. Assays were performed on roughly 90,000 TCR templates per sample. Sequencing was performed with immunoSEQ multiplex PCR; in TCRdb, only in-frame clones are kept and a portion is missing. This sample yields about 110,000 clones, of which roughly nine tenths are seen a single time; 0.6% to 0.8% belongs to the top ten. Germline trimming cut 1 base from V and 6 bases from J; bases unmatched to any gene: 7. Germline V gene lookup returns CDR1 SGHAT and CDR2 FQDESV (reference sequence). CDR3 length: 16 amino acids. Study-wide results and caveats: Significant reduction of alloreactive sequences traceable to unstimulated CD4+ memory cells was observed with siplizumab. Proliferating Tregs in siplizumab cultures were never verified as suppressive. The study found that mappable alloreactive CD4+ clones averaged roughly 75% Treg-derived with siplizumab and more than 25% in controls.

For this clone: What it recognizes is unknown.

The material sequenced was Tregs sorted from blood. V and J are TRBV11-1 and TRBJ2-1, with 9 positions matching TRBD2. The TCR sequence derives from a human donor in good health. The CDR3 DNA reads TGTGCCAGCAGCTTAGGACTAGCGGCCTGGGGCAATGAGCAGTTCTTC. It codes for CASSLGLAAWGNEQFF.